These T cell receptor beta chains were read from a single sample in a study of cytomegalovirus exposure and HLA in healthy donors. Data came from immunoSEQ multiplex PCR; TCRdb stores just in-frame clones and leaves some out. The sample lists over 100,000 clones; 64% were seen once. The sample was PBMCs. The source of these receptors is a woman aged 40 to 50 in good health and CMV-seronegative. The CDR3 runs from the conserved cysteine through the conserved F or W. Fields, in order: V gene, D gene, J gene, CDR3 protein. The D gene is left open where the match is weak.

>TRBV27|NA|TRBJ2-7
CASSWAGKSYEQYF
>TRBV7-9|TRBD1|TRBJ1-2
CASSSGQGAWGYTF
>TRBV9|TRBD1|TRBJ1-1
CASSLDGDSNLPEEAFF
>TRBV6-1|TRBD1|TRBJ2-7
CASSAGTGFSYEQYF
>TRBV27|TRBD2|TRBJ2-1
CASKRGLYNEQFF
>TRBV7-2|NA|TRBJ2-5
CASGYETFQETQYF
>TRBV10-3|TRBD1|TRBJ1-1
CAIGSGTGPTEAFF
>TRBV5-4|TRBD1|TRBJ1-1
CASSSRTGHTEAFF
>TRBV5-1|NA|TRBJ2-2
CASSLTGSINTGELFF
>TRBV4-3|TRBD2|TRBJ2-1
CASSQGGQGEQFF
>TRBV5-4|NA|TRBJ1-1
CASSLGLGGAFTEAFF
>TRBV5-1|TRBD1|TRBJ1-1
CASSWGQDLHTEAFF
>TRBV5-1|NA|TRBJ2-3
CASSIQHPSTDTQYF
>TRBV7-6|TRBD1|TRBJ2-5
CASSNDDRGSETQYF
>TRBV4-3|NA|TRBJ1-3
CASSQDSRGGNTIYF
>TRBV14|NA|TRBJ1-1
CASSQVKTTYGNTEAFF
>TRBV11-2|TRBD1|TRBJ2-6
CASSLTGGLGANVLTF
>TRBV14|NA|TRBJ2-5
CASSSKPGRGQETQYF
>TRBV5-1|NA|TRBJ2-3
CASSLSEADTQYF
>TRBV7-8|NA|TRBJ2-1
CASSLAGGVNNEQFF
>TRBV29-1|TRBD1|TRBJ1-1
CSVVSGTGAEAFF
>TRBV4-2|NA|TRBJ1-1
CASSQDLGADTEAFF
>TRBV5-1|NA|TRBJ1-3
CASSPHGNTIYF
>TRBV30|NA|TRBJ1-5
CAWSVKSRQPQHF
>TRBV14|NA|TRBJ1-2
CASSLLRTAEAGYTF
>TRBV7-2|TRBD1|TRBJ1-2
CASSLGQLYGYTF
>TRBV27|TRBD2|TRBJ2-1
CASSPRTSGAYNEQFF
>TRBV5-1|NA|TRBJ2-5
CASSLGTGETQYF
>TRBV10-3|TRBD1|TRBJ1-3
CAISVALGETGGQYGNTIYF
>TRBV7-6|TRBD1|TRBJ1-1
CASSTRQGRTEAFF
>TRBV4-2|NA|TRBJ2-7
CASSQDLGSGGGEQYF
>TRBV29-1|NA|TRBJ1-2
CSVVSTGTKHTF
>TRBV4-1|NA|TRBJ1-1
CASTSEAMNTEAFF
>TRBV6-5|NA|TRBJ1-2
CASSYPGLYGYTF
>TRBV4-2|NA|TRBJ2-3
CASSQVRESTDTQYF
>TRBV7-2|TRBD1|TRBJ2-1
CASSFSGQAYNEQFF
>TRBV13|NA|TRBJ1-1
CASSLRRTEAFF
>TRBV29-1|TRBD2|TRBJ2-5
CSVAGRALRETQYF
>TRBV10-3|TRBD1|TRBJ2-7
CAISEGQGYEQYF
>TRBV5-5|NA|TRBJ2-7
CASSLGREFPYEQYF
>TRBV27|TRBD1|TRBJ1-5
CASSKRQGASMSNQPQHF
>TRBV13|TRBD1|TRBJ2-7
CASSLDRDEQYF
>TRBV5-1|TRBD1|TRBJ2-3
CASSLGQGRDTQYF
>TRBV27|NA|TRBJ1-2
CASSLKPTGIPDGYTF
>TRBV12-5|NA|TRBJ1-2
CASGLEGGGFNGYTF
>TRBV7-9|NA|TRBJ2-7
CASSPRQLESNEQYF
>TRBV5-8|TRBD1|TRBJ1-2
CASSFGTGPGYTF
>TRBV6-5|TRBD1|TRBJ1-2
CASSGGTGYGYTF
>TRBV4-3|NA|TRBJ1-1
CASSQTWGGTEAFF
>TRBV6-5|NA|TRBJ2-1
CASRSWTSGEQFF